This TCR beta chain derives from a study of circulating CD8 cells and anti-PD-1 response in melanoma. The overall study: Every 2 weeks, patients got 3 mg/kg nivolumab intravenously. Of 13 patients, seven got anti-PD-1 first and six had prior therapy. The study's findings and limits: Previously treated and treatment-naive patients were pooled together. Expanded sorted subsets were checked for tumor reactivity using peptides.

Four subsets defined by PD-1 and/or TIGIT were sorted from live CD3+CD8+TCRalphabeta+ cells. Within the sample, this clonotype is large. Its antigen is not identified. V gave up 0 bases and J gave up 8 bases, with 7 bases separating them. Looked up from germline, CDR1 is MGHRA and CDR2 is YSYEKL. This CDR3 is built from 12 residues. TCR libraries were prepared from about 16 ng of total RNA with the QIAseq Immune Repertoire TCR panel. Using its own MiXCR run on the reads, TCRdb lists one record per CDR3 protein. The sample consists of 550 to 650 distinct CDR3 sequences, approximately 6.2% of them appearing once.

This specimen consisted of CD8+ T cells from PBMCs, obtained at baseline or after one month of anti-PD-1 therapy (not recorded which). The receptor's source is a human donor with melanoma. The V gene is TRBV4-1, the J gene TRBJ1-1; D gene uncertain. CDR3: CASSQDGLEAFF. In DNA, the CDR3 is TGCGCCAGCAGCCAAGACGGGTTAGAAGCTTTCTTT.